The count of the clone carrying this T cell receptor beta chain is one. Its antigen remains unknown. V lost 3 bases and J lost 5, with 9 bases in between. The CDR3 loop spans 13 amino acids. CDR1 is SGDLS, CDR2 YYNGEE, per germline. The sample is drawn from a study of cytomegalovirus exposure and HLA in healthy donors. General observations from the study: A later analysis linked a missense variant in DCLRE1C to the trimming of TCR beta V and J genes.

13 Jbeta primers and 60 Vbeta primers were used for the PCR. Profiled with immunoSEQ multiplex PCR; TCRdb holds only in-frame clones, not every one. The data show 100,000 to 130,000 clones, roughly 80% seen once. Sequencing was done on a sample of PBMCs. This clonotype was sampled from a man aged 30-40 years in good health and CMV-seronegative. This chain connects TRBV9 to TRBJ2-1; D might be TRBD2 (5 bases). As DNA, the CDR3 is TGTGCCAGCAGCGGCACTAGAAACAATGAGCAGTTCTTC. Translation gives CASSGTRNNEQFF.